This TCR beta chain comes out of a study of cytomegalovirus exposure and HLA in healthy donors. Study results and limitations: The majority of CMV-associated TCR beta chains were reported as apparently HLA-restricted in a later analysis.

PCR involved 60 Vbeta and 13 Jbeta primers. Libraries were prepared by immunoSEQ multiplex PCR; TCRdb keeps only in-frame clonotypes and omits some of them. The sample lists some 85,000 clones, roughly three quarters seen once, with about 3% in the top ten. In the case of this clone: Its antigen is unidentified.

V lost 5 bases and J lost 0, with 9 bases in between. This CDR3 comprises 14 residues. Germline CDR1 and CDR2: SEHNR and FQNEAQ (reference sequence). V gene TRBV7-9 combines with J gene TRBJ2-3; possibly TRBD1 for D (7 bases). The sequence derives from a man aged 35-49 years in good health and CMV-seronegative. Sequencing used PBMCs. CDR3 residues: CASSAGGSTDTQYF. The CDR3 region has the DNA TGTGCCAGCAGCGCAGGGGGGAGCACAGATACGCAGTATTTT.